Each of the 17 T cell receptor beta chains below was sequenced from the same sample in a study of cytomegalovirus exposure and HLA in healthy donors. Here immunoSEQ multiplex PCR was the method, and the copy in TCRdb shows in-frame clones only, minus some. The sample contains a few hundred thousand clones, 70% to 90% of which appear only once. The sample consisted of PBMCs. These receptor sequences come from a man younger than 40 in good health and CMV-seronegative.

The chain links TRBV7-2 to TRBJ2-1, with 7 positions matching TRBD1. Looked up from germline, CDR1 is SGHTA and CDR2 is FQGNSA. The CDR3 spans 15 residues. The ends lost 1 base at V and 4 bases at J; junction bases unmatched: 4. This CDR3 reads CASSLEGTAYNEQFF. As DNA, the CDR3 is TGTGCCAGCAGCTTAGAAGGGACAGCTTACAATGAGCAGTTCTTC.

This clone was seen only a few times. The rearrangement joins TRBV7-6 to TRBJ2-3, with D perhaps TRBD2 (5 bases). V was shortened by 0 bases and J by 0 bases, with 7 bases between the two germline ends. The germline gives CDR1 SGHVS, CDR2 FNYEAQ. The CDR3 extends over 15 amino acids. In nucleotides, the CDR3 is TGTGCCAGCAGCTTAGCGGGAGCGAGCACAGATACGCAGTATTTT. This gives the protein CASSLAGASTDTQYF.

The V gene is TRBV5-4, the J gene TRBJ2-7; TRBD1 might be the D (5 bases). Per the germline V gene, CDR1 is SGHNT and CDR2 is YYREEE (reference sequence). The CDR3 is 14 residues long. Trimming stripped 2 bases from V and 4 bases from J, with 13 bases between. The CDR3 spells CASSFQGLAYEQYF. The DNA of the CDR3 is TGTGCCAGCAGCTTTCAGGGTCTTGCGTACGAGCAGTACTTC.

The V and J genes are TRBV4-1 and TRBJ1-2; D gene uncertain. V lost 1 base to trimming and J lost 4 bases, with 10 bases between them. The CDR3 is made up of 14 amino acids. From germline, CDR1 is MGHRA and CDR2 YSYEKL. CDR3 DNA: TGCGCCAGCAGCCAAGGTAGCACGAGCTATGGCTACACCTTC. Amino acid sequence: CASSQGSTSYGYTF.

The rearrangement links TRBV6-6 to TRBJ2-1; 10 nucleotides agree with TRBD2. This CDR3 contains 16 residues. The junction had 7 bases not matched to a gene; V was cut back by 4 bases and J by 4 bases. CDR1 is MNHNY, CDR2 SVGAGI, per germline (reference sequence). This chain's CDR3 is CASSSLLAGAYNEQFF. CDR3 sequence (DNA): TGTGCCAGCAGTTCCCTCCTAGCGGGGGCTTACAATGAGCAGTTCTTC.

This clone showed up just once. This sequence joins TRBV7-6 and TRBJ2-3; D is perhaps TRBD1 (6 bases). The germline V and J ends were trimmed by 3 bases and 2 bases, with 12 bases remaining between them. The CDR3 is 15 amino acids. CDR1 and CDR2 from the germline V gene are SGHVS and FNYEAQ. The CDR3 bases are TGTGCCAGCAGCTTGGTACAGGGAAACACAGATACGCAGTATTTT. This codes for CASSLVQGNTDTQYF.

This chain joins TRBV27 and TRBJ1-2, with 8 bases aligning to TRBD1. The CDR3 is 14 residues long. V was clipped by 2 bases and J by 6 bases; unmatched bases: 5. Germline CDR1 is MNHEY and CDR2 is SMNVEV (reference sequence). CDR3: CASSLTAGGHGYTF. The CDR3 region has the DNA TGTGCCAGCAGTTTAACCGCAGGGGGCCATGGCTACACCTTC.

The gene calls are TRBV15 and TRBJ1-5; D not resolved. Between the trimmed V and J ends, which lost 5 bases and 0 bases, there was a span of 20 bases. Germline CDR1 and CDR2: LNHNV and YYDKDF (reference sequence). The length of the CDR3 is 18 residues. CDR3: CATSSQAYRGLSNQPQHF. The DNA of the CDR3 is TGTGCCACCAGCTCCCAAGCTTACCGAGGGCTTAGCAATCAGCCCCAGCATTTT.

The chain is built from TRBV5-5 and TRBJ1-2; 8 nucleotides match TRBD1. The V gene's germline CDR1 is SGHKS and CDR2 YYEKEE (reference sequence). The CDR3 loop spans 16 amino acids. Trimming took 3 bases from V and 4 from J; bases not matched to a gene: 11. The CDR3 bases are TGTGCCAGCAGCTCCGCAAGTCAGGGGGCCCCCTATGGCTACACCTTC. It encodes CASSSASQGAPYGYTF.

This chain joins TRBV5-6 and TRBJ2-5; 9 positions agree with TRBD2. Trimming at V came to 2 bases and at J to 5 bases, leaving 10 bases not matched to a gene. CDR3 length equals 16 residues. Per the germline V gene, CDR1 is SGHDT and CDR2 is YYEEEE. This chain's CDR3 is CASSFPSGVSGETQYF. DNA of the CDR3: TGTGCCAGCAGCTTTCCTAGCGGGGTATCGGGGGAGACCCAGTACTTC.

This chain links TRBV5-4 with TRBJ1-5, with D unclear. V was cut by 0 bases and J by 1 base, with 5 bases left in between. The germline CDR1 and CDR2 sequences are SGHNT and YYREEE (reference sequence). This CDR3 is built from 14 residues. For the CDR3, the DNA is TGTGCCAGCAGCTTGGCGGGGAGCAATCAGCCCCAGCATTTT. Translating it yields CASSLAGSNQPQHF.

V gene TRBV6-5 combines with J gene TRBJ2-5; the match to TRBD2 covers 10 bases. Trimming took 2 bases from V and 7 from J; bases not matched to a gene: 4. From germline, CDR1 is MNHEY and CDR2 SVGAGI. The CDR3 runs 14 residues. The CDR3 bases are TGTGCCAGCAGTTACACTAGCGGGGAGGGGACCCAGTACTTC. Amino acids: CASSYTSGEGTQYF.

The genes are TRBV5-4 and TRBJ2-5; 7 positions agree with TRBD1. The V and J ends lost 0 bases and 4 bases, in that order; junction bases with no gene match: 6. The CDR3 is 15 residues long. The germline CDR1 and CDR2 sequences are SGHNT and YYREEE (reference sequence). CDR3 sequence (DNA): TGTGCCAGCAGCTTGGTTGGGGGACAGTCAGAGACCCAGTACTTC. This translates into CASSLVGGQSETQYF.

V is TRBV2 and J is TRBJ2-1; the D gene is possibly TRBD2 (6 bases). The V end was cut by 7 bases, the J end by 1 base, with 14 bases between. Germline-derived CDR1 and CDR2 are SNHLY and FYNNEI. CDR3 length: 15 residues. The CDR3 region is CASKSFAGSYNEQFF. DNA for the CDR3: TGTGCCAGCAAATCATTTGCGGGGTCCTACAATGAGCAGTTCTTC.

The genes are TRBV4-1 and TRBJ2-1; 8 nucleotides match TRBD2. The CDR3 covers 15 residues. Per germline, CDR1 MGHRA and CDR2 YSYEKL. V was clipped by 4 bases and J by 9 bases; unmatched bases: 11. DNA for the CDR3: TGCGCCAGCAGCCTCCCGGGGGGGGGCCGCAGTGAGCAGTTCTTC. Protein: CASSLPGGGRSEQFF.

The V gene is TRBV10-3, the J gene TRBJ2-7; D might be TRBD2 (6 bases). V was pared by 8 bases and J by 0 bases, with 11 bases between. The CDR3 extends over 13 amino acids. Germline V gene lookup returns CDR1 ENHRY and CDR2 SYGVKD. DNA for the CDR3: TGTGCCATCGCTCTGGGGGGCTCCTACGAGCAGTACTTC. Translated, it gives CAIALGGSYEQYF.

The chain uses TRBV18 and TRBJ1-4; D may be TRBD1 (6 bases). V shed 6 bases and J shed 5 bases, with 16 bases lying between them. Germline loops: CDR1 KGHSH, CDR2 LQKENI. CDR3 size: 15 residues. CDR3 sequence: CASSLGHMENEKLFF. In nucleotides, the CDR3 is TGTGCCAGCTCCCTGGGACACATGGAGAATGAAAAACTGTTTTTT.